Below are 19 T cell receptor beta chains sequenced from a single sample in a study of cytomegalovirus exposure and HLA in healthy donors. It was with 60 Vbeta and 13 Jbeta primers that the PCR ran. Using immunoSEQ multiplex PCR, the repertoire was profiled, and TCRdb retains in-frame clones only, with some absent. The sample includes 100,000 to 150,000 clones, roughly 74% of them seen just once. Material for sequencing was PBMCs. The receptor set was obtained from a woman between 45 and 60 years old in good health and CMV-seropositive.

The rearrangement links TRBV27 to TRBJ1-2, with D maybe TRBD1 (5 bases). Trimming cost V 5 bases and J 0 bases, with 22 bases left between them. Germline assignment: CDR1 MNHEY and CDR2 SMNVEV (reference sequence). The CDR3 length is 18 residues. The DNA for the CDR3 is TGTGCCAGCAGTCGGCAGGTGGGGCGGGGGGTATCTAACTATGGCTACACCTTC. Its translation: CASSRQVGRGVSNYGYTF.

This clone was observed a handful of times. The J gene is TRBJ1-1, the V gene TRBV5-6, with 9 nucleotides matching TRBD1. Germline CDR1 and CDR2: SGHDT and YYEEEE. V trimming: 3 bases; J trimming: 7 bases; junction bases outside the gene matches: 7. The CDR3 covers 14 residues. DNA of the CDR3: TGTGCCAGCAGCTACCGACAGGGGGATTATGAAGCTTTCTTT. Its translation is CASSYRQGDYEAFF.

J is TRBJ1-2 and V is TRBV5-4; D is uncertain. The CDR3 length is 13 residues. Trimming took 2 bases from V and 11 from J, leaving 16 bases between them. Germline CDR1 and CDR2: SGHNT and YYREEE (reference sequence). CDR3 protein: CASSFFRVSGYTF. CDR3 coding DNA: TGTGCCAGCAGCTTTTTTCGGGTGTCTGGTTACACCTTC.

The chain combines TRBV27 with TRBJ2-3, with TRBD2 matching 9 bases. The CDR3 consists of 16 residues. Germline V CDR1 and CDR2: MNHEY, SMNVEV (reference sequence). J lost 4 bases, V lost 3 bases, and 8 bases had no gene match. This CDR3 reads CASSLRLADVPDTQYF. The CDR3 region has the DNA TGTGCCAGCAGTTTGCGACTAGCGGACGTTCCAGATACGCAGTATTTT.

This chain uses TRBV2 with TRBJ1-2; TRBD1 is a possible D gene (6 bases). CDR1 is SNHLY, CDR2 FYNNEI, per germline. Trimming removed 6 bases from V and 2 bases from J, with 16 bases in between. CDR3 length: 15 residues. As DNA, the CDR3 is TGTGCCAGCAGGGCCTCCGGACAGCTCAACTATGGCTACACCTTC. Its translation is CASRASGQLNYGYTF.

This rearrangement joins TRBV5-4 to TRBJ2-7; 9 bases align to TRBD1. Germline V lookup: CDR1 SGHNT, CDR2 YYREEE (reference sequence). The CDR3 spans 14 residues. Trimming took 3 bases from V and 6 from J; bases not matched to a gene: 7. As DNA, the CDR3 is TGTGCCAGCAGCTCGGGACAGGGTTTGGGCGAGCAGTACTTC. Its protein is CASSSGQGLGEQYF.

The chain links TRBV7-9 to TRBJ2-5; possible D gene TRBD2, 6 bases. V gave up 1 base and J gave up 2 bases, with 11 bases separating them. This CDR3 comprises 15 residues. Germline CDR1 reads SEHNR; CDR2 reads FQNEAQ (reference sequence). In DNA form, the CDR3 reads TGTGCCAGCAGCTTAGTTGGGCGGGGACAAGAGACCCAGTACTTC. It encodes CASSLVGRGQETQYF.

About this clone: One end of the junction varies from germline; a read error may be responsible. J is TRBJ2-7 and V is TRBV29-1, with TRBD1 matching 7 bases. The V gene's germline CDR1 is SQVTM and CDR2 ANQGSEA. The CDR3 is made up of 13 amino acids. The CDR3 loop reads CFFKKGAAYEQYF. The CDR3 nucleotides are TGTTTTTTCAAGAAGGGGGCGGCCTACGAGCAGTACTTC.

The sample holds a few counts of this clone. The gene calls are TRBV14 and TRBJ2-7; TRBD1 matches 9 bases. Germline V lookup: CDR1 SGHDN, CDR2 FVKESK. The CDR3 length is 16 residues. The J segment lost 1 base and the V segment lost 2 bases, leaving 6 bases of the junction unmatched. CDR3 coding DNA: TGTGCCAGCAGCCAAAGAACAGGGGGCGCATCCTACGAGCAGTACTTC. Translating it yields CASSQRTGGASYEQYF.

CDR3 sequence (DNA): TGCGCCAGCAGCGACGGACAGGGAAACTATGGCTACACCTTC. It is translated as CASSDGQGNYGYTF. The V call is TRBV5-1, the J call TRBJ1-2; 8 bases align to TRBD1. The CDR3 loop spans 14 amino acids. After removal of 4 bases from V and 2 bases from J, the junction contained 4 bases not matched to a gene. Germline values: CDR1 SGHRS, CDR2 YFSETQ.

The V and J genes are TRBV5-4 and TRBJ2-3; 9 nucleotides match TRBD2. With V trimmed by 1 base and J by 4 bases, 10 bases remained unmatched. The CDR3 is 17 residues long. Germline CDR1 and CDR2: SGHNT and YYREEE (reference sequence). For the CDR3, the DNA is TGTGCCAGCAGCTTGCCCACTAGCGGGCGGGCCCCAGATACGCAGTATTTT. Protein sequence: CASSLPTSGRAPDTQYF.

The gene calls are TRBV28 and TRBJ2-5, with unresolved D. Trimming cost V 5 bases and J 0 bases, with 4 bases left between them. Germline V gene lookup returns CDR1 MDHEN and CDR2 SYDVKM. The CDR3 spans 12 residues. The CDR3 spells CASSTYQETQYF. CDR3 DNA: TGTGCCAGCAGTACTTACCAAGAGACCCAGTACTTC.

The V gene is TRBV7-9, the J gene TRBJ2-3; perhaps TRBD2 as D (6 bases). Germline V lookup: CDR1 SEHNR, CDR2 FQNEAQ (reference sequence). The CDR3 runs to 15 residues. Trimming stripped 10 bases from V and 3 bases from J, with 20 bases between. CDR3 coding DNA: TGTGCCAACCTCCGACTAGTGCCCACAACAGATACGCAGTATTTT. As protein: CANLRLVPTTDTQYF.

V usage is TRBV29-1 and J usage is TRBJ2-1, with TRBD1 matching over 8 bases. Per the germline V gene, CDR1 is SQVTM and CDR2 is ANQGSEA. CDR3 length: 19 residues. The J segment lost 1 base and the V segment lost 0 bases, leaving 14 bases of the junction unmatched. The DNA of the CDR3 is TGCAGCGTTGAAGATCCAGACAGGGGTGAGGTGGGGTCCTACAATGAGCAGTTCTTC. Translation: CSVEDPDRGEVGSYNEQFF.

This sequence joins TRBV5-1 and TRBJ2-3; no definite D call. The V and J ends lost 4 bases and 0 bases respectively, with 6 bases between them. CDR1 SGHRS and CDR2 YFSETQ come from the germline V gene. The CDR3 sequence is 13 residues long. The CDR3 DNA is TGCGCCAGCAGCCCCCTTAGCACAGATACGCAGTATTTT. Translated: CASSPLSTDTQYF.

For this clone: One junction end disagrees with the germline gene, perhaps due to a read error. The chain joins TRBV2 to TRBJ1-2, with TRBD1 as a possible D gene (5 bases). The CDR3 length is 14 residues. The germline gives CDR1 SNHLY, CDR2 FYNNEI. The CDR3 coding sequence is TGTGCCAGCAGTGAGGCGGGACCTAAATATGGCTACACCTTC. It is translated as CASSEAGPKYGYTF. The full variable domain, completed using reference TRBV2 and TRBJ1-2, is EPEVTQTPSHQVTQMGQEVILRCVPISNHLYFYWYRQILGQKVEFLVSFYNNEISEKSEIFDDQFSVERPDGSNFTLKIRSTKLEDSAMYFCASSEAGPKYGYTFGSGTRLTVV.

The chain has TRBV15 and TRBJ1-5; 9 bases line up with TRBD1. The CDR3 length is 17 residues. Germline V gene lookup returns CDR1 LNHNV and CDR2 YYDKDF (reference sequence). V lost 1 base, J lost 0 bases, and 4 bases stayed unmatched. The CDR3 coding sequence is TGTGCCACCAGCAGAGGTCCGACAGGGGGTAGCAATCAGCCCCAGCATTTT. It is translated as CATSRGPTGGSNQPQHF.

This clone occurred a few times. The chain is built from TRBV5-5 and TRBJ1-5; a possible D gene is TRBD1 (6 bases). Germline CDR1 is SGHKS and CDR2 is YYEKEE (reference sequence). The CDR3 runs to 16 residues. V gave up 3 bases and J gave up 2 bases, with 15 bases separating them. Here the CDR3 DNA reads TGTGCCAGCAGCTCCAAACAGGGAGTAGGCAATCAGCCCCAGCATTTT. It specifies CASSSKQGVGNQPQHF.

This chain joins TRBV7-3 and TRBJ2-5; D possibly corresponds to TRBD1 (6 bases). CDR3 length: 15 residues. CDR1 is SGHTA, CDR2 FQGTGA, per germline. V was shortened by 5 bases and J by 1 base, with 14 bases between the two germline ends. CDR3 residues: CASSGTQGGQETQYF. The DNA of the CDR3 is TGTGCCAGCAGCGGGACACAAGGGGGCCAAGAGACCCAGTACTTC. Together with reference TRBV7-3 and TRBJ2-5, the CDR3 gives the full variable domain: GAGVSQTPSNKVTEKGKYVELRCDPISGHTALYWYRQSLGQGPEFLIYFQGTGAADDSGLPNDRFFAVRPEGSVSTLKIQRTERGDSAVYLCASSGTQGGQETQYFGPGTRLLVL.